The rows below give T cell receptor beta chains drawn from one sample of a study of cytomegalovirus exposure and HLA in healthy donors. Here immunoSEQ multiplex PCR was the method, and the copy in TCRdb shows in-frame clones only, minus some. The sample lists 250,000 or so clones, approximately 91% occurring once. Sequencing input: PBMCs. These receptors were collected from a girl between 2 and 10 years old in good health and CMV-seronegative. Each CDR3 is given with its conserved first and last residue. Each record gives: clone size, V gene, D gene, J gene, CDR3 DNA, CDR3 protein. A D gene is named only where the DNA matches it firmly. Clone size is stated in some rows and not others, as once, few, many or a class when expanded.

clone size: once; V gene: TRBV6-5; D gene: TRBD1; J gene: TRBJ2-7; CDR3 DNA: TGTGCCAGCAGCCAGACAGGGAGCTCCTACGAGCAGTACTTC; CDR3 protein: CASSQTGSSYEQYF
clone size: .; V gene: TRBV27; D gene: TRBD2; J gene: TRBJ2-7; CDR3 DNA: TGTGCCAGCAGGCTCACGACTAGCGGGACGCCCTACGAGCAGTACTTC; CDR3 protein: CASRLTTSGTPYEQYF
clone size: .; V gene: TRBV30; D gene: .; J gene: TRBJ1-4; CDR3 DNA: TGTGCCTGGACGCCGGGAGTAAGGTCTGAAAAACTGTTTTTT; CDR3 protein: CAWTPGVRSEKLFF
clone size: .; V gene: TRBV5-1; D gene: TRBD2; J gene: TRBJ2-1; CDR3 DNA: TGCGCCAGCAGCGTCTTAGCGGGGAATGAGCAGTTCTTC; CDR3 protein: CASSVLAGNEQFF
clone size: .; V gene: TRBV7-3; D gene: .; J gene: TRBJ2-7; CDR3 DNA: TGTGCCAGCAGCGTCTTGGACAACGAGAAAACCTACGAGCAGTACTTC; CDR3 protein: CASSVLDNEKTYEQYF
clone size: .; V gene: TRBV5-1; D gene: TRBD2; J gene: TRBJ2-1; CDR3 DNA: TGCGCCAGCAGCGGGTGGCTAGCGGGCAATTACAATGAGCAGTTCTTC; CDR3 protein: CASSGWLAGNYNEQFF
clone size: once; V gene: TRBV7-2; D gene: .; J gene: TRBJ1-3; CDR3 DNA: TGTGCCAGCAGCTGGGGAGGTGGAAACACCATATATTTT; CDR3 protein: CASSWGGGNTIYF
clone size: .; V gene: TRBV21-1; D gene: .; J gene: TRBJ1-1; CDR3 DNA: TGTGCCAGCAGCAAAGGGAATGGGACAGGGGGTGTTGGGGCTGAAGCTTTCTTT; CDR3 protein: CASSKGNGTGGVGAEAFF
clone size: .; V gene: TRBV2; D gene: TRBD1; J gene: TRBJ1-5; CDR3 DNA: TGTGCCAGCAGTGAACAGGGGGCCAATCAGCCCCAGCATTTT; CDR3 protein: CASSEQGANQPQHF
clone size: .; V gene: TRBV6-6; D gene: .; J gene: TRBJ1-1; CDR3 DNA: TGTGCCAGCAGTTTGGGGGCCACTGAAGCTTTCTTT; CDR3 protein: CASSLGATEAFF
clone size: few; V gene: TRBV19; D gene: TRBD2; J gene: TRBJ2-3; CDR3 DNA: TGTGCCAGTAGTATCCTCCTGACTAGCGGGGGCGCAGATACGCAGTATTTT; CDR3 protein: CASSILLTSGGADTQYF
clone size: .; V gene: TRBV7-2; D gene: .; J gene: TRBJ1-5; CDR3 DNA: TGTGCCAGCAGCGTCTTTACAGGGCTAAATCAGCCCCAGCATTTT; CDR3 protein: CASSVFTGLNQPQHF
clone size: .; V gene: TRBV16; D gene: TRBD2; J gene: TRBJ2-5; CDR3 DNA: TGTGCCAGCAGCCAATCTCCCCCACGGGGGGGAAAGTGGACCCAGTACTTC; CDR3 protein: CASSQSPPRGGKWTQYF
clone size: .; V gene: TRBV2; D gene: TRBD1; J gene: TRBJ1-1; CDR3 DNA: TGTGCCAGCAGGTACCGGGACAGCCAAACCACTGAAGCTTTCTTT; CDR3 protein: CASRYRDSQTTEAFF
clone size: .; V gene: TRBV6-1; D gene: .; J gene: TRBJ1-1; CDR3 DNA: TGTGCCAGCACGAGCCAACCCACGAACACTGAAGCTTTCTTT; CDR3 protein: CASTSQPTNTEAFF
clone size: .; V gene: TRBV6-5; D gene: .; J gene: TRBJ1-5; CDR3 DNA: TGTGCCAGCAGCCGTGACAGTCAGGGCAATCAGCCCCAGCATTTT; CDR3 protein: CASSRDSQGNQPQHF
clone size: .; V gene: TRBV5-1; D gene: TRBD1; J gene: TRBJ1-5; CDR3 DNA: TGCGCCAGCAGCTTGCCCACTTACAGGGGGCGAGATCAGCCCCAGCATTTT; CDR3 protein: CASSLPTYRGRDQPQHF
clone size: .; V gene: TRBV5-6; D gene: TRBD2; J gene: TRBJ2-3; CDR3 DNA: TGTGCCAGCAGGTTACTAGCGGCCTTACTCCCAGATACGCAGTATTTT; CDR3 protein: CASRLLAALLPDTQYF
clone size: .; V gene: TRBV15; D gene: .; J gene: TRBJ2-5; CDR3 DNA: TGTGCCACCAGCAGGGACATACAAGAGACCCAGTACTTC; CDR3 protein: CATSRDIQETQYF
clone size: .; V gene: TRBV5-1; D gene: TRBD1; J gene: TRBJ2-7; CDR3 DNA: TGCGCCAGCAGCTTGGATGGACAGGGCTACGAGCAGTACTTC; CDR3 protein: CASSLDGQGYEQYF
clone size: .; V gene: TRBV6-1; D gene: .; J gene: TRBJ2-7; CDR3 DNA: TGTGCCAGCAGTGAGCACGGGCTAGCGTTCCCCTACGAGCAGTACTTC; CDR3 protein: CASSEHGLAFPYEQYF
clone size: .; V gene: TRBV7-8; D gene: TRBD1; J gene: TRBJ1-1; CDR3 DNA: TGTGCCAGCAGCGCACCGCAGGGGGGGAACACTGAAGCTTTCTTT; CDR3 protein: CASSAPQGGNTEAFF